This paragraph reports one T cell receptor (beta chain). The data derive from a study of ipilimumab plus nivolumab after autologous stem cell transplantation. Patients got 3 mg/kg IV nivolumab weeks 1, 4, 7, 10, then biweekly through week 26. Trimming took off 2 bases at V and 4 bases at J, with 8 bases between the two ends. CDR1 is KGHSH and CDR2 is LQKENI in the germline V gene. This CDR3 has 13 amino acids. Assay used: immunoSEQ multiplex PCR; TCRdb lists only in-frame clones, some missing. The sample lists around 20,000 clones, around 80% seen once, with over 15% in the top ten. J is TRBJ2-5 and V is TRBV18; D is uncertain. The sequenced sample was PBMCs, obtained in a trial of ipilimumab plus nivolumab as post-transplant consolidation. The TCR was taken from a male donor with diffuse large B-cell lymphoma. The CDR3 nucleotides are TGTGCCAGCTCACCAGATTCGTTAGAGACCCAGTACTTC. Its translation: CASSPDSLETQYF.